Shown below are 19 T cell receptor beta chains from a single sample sequenced in a study of radiotherapy plus CTLA-4 blockade in lung cancer. The data were produced by immunoSEQ multiplex PCR, yet TCRdb's version contains in-frame clones alone and is incomplete. The sample consists of some 51,000 clones, more than 75% of them appearing once. The specimen was peripheral blood, collected from a patient treated with radiotherapy plus ipilimumab. The source of these receptors is a human donor with non-small cell lung cancer who had a complete response to radiotherapy plus ipilimumab.

The J gene is TRBJ1-2, the V gene TRBV30, with 7 bases lining up with TRBD1. Germline lookup yields CDR1 GTSNPN and CDR2 SVGIG (reference sequence). V shed 3 bases and J 7 bases; nucleotides not matched to a gene: 8. This CDR3 comprises 13 residues. The CDR3 sequence: CAWSQQGLAGYTF. CDR3 DNA: TGTGCCTGGAGCCAACAGGGGTTGGCTGGCTACACCTTC.

This clone was counted only a few times. The V call is TRBV28, the J call TRBJ1-5; no clear D. Trimming took 7 bases from V and 4 from J, leaving 14 bases between them. CDR1 MDHEN and CDR2 SYDVKM come from the germline V gene. This CDR3 is built from 14 residues. The CDR3 DNA follows: TGTGCCAGCACCCTAGGTGGTGGGAATCAGCCCCAGCATTTT. This gives the protein CASTLGGGNQPQHF.

In regard to this clone: Germline and junction disagree at one end, which may indicate a read error. The genes are TRBV7-7 and TRBJ2-2; a possible D gene is TRBD1 (6 bases). Germline CDR1 and CDR2: SSHAT and FNYEAQ (reference sequence). This CDR3 is built from 14 residues. CDR3 amino acids: CASSADRITGELFF. DNA of the CDR3: TGTGCTAGCAGCGCCGACAGGATCACCGGGGAGCTGTTTTTT.

The chain links TRBV2 to TRBJ1-6; 9 nucleotides match TRBD1. V was pared by 3 bases and J by 0 bases, with 9 bases of the junction left unmatched. Germline CDR1 and CDR2: SNHLY and FYNNEI. There are 19 residues in the CDR3. CDR3 sequence reads: CASSEEWTGASSYNSPLHF. The CDR3 DNA reads TGTGCCAGCAGTGAGGAGTGGACAGGGGCGAGCTCCTATAATTCACCCCTCCACTTT.

This clone has just a few counts. This chain links TRBV19 with TRBJ2-2; D might be TRBD1 (5 bases). This CDR3 has 13 residues. Trimming cost V 7 bases and J 1 base, with 7 bases left between them. Germline assignment: CDR1 LNHDA and CDR2 SQIVND (reference sequence). The CDR3 sequence: CASTGQNTGELFF. CDR3 bases: TGTGCCAGTACCGGACAGAACACCGGGGAGCTGTTTTTT.

The rearrangement links TRBV29-1 to TRBJ2-2, with 7 bases lining up with TRBD2. Per the germline V gene, CDR1 is SQVTM and CDR2 is ANQGSEA. The CDR3 is 16 residues long. Losses at the gene ends were 6 bases for V and 1 base for J; bases not matched to a gene: 11. CDR3 loop: CSVRELGQENTGELFF. The CDR3 DNA follows: TGCAGCGTGCGGGAGCTTGGGCAGGAGAACACCGGGGAGCTGTTTTTT.

The chain links TRBV4-1 to TRBJ1-3; D call uncertain. Germline CDR1 and CDR2: MGHRA and YSYEKL. The V and J ends lost 4 bases and 0 bases respectively, with 13 bases between them. The CDR3 consists of 16 residues. CDR3 DNA: TGCGCCAGCAGCCCCTTGTGGGCATTCTCTGGAAACACCATATATTTT. Translating it yields CASSPLWAFSGNTIYF.

This chain joins TRBV18 and TRBJ1-1; 9 bases are shared with TRBD1. V dropped 3 bases and J dropped 7; count of bases not matched to a gene: 12. CDR1 is KGHSH and CDR2 is LQKENI in the germline V gene. The CDR3 loop spans 16 amino acids. The CDR3 DNA reads as TGTGCCAGCTCACCTCCAGGGACAGGGAGTATCCGTGAAGCTTTCTTT. Residues: CASSPPGTGSIREAFF.

This sequence joins TRBV6-1 and TRBJ2-5; D ambiguous. Trimming cost V 3 bases and J 0 bases, with 11 bases left between them. The length of the CDR3 is 15 residues. From germline, CDR1 is MNHNS and CDR2 SASEGT. This CDR3 is CASSDGTQYQETQYF. CDR3 DNA: TGTGCCAGCAGTGACGGTACACAGTACCAAGAGACCCAGTACTTC.

The chain couples TRBV14 to TRBJ2-7; 8 positions match TRBD2. Per the germline V gene, CDR1 is SGHDN and CDR2 is FVKESK. Trimming cost V 4 bases and J 3 bases; bases outside gene matches: 8. The CDR3 has 15 amino acids. The CDR3 DNA sequence: TGTGCCAGCAGCCCTTCCGGGACTAGATACTACGAGCAGTACGTC. It is translated as CASSPSGTRYYEQYV.

The genes are TRBV10-3 and TRBJ1-2; D unclear. V was trimmed by 4 bases and J by 4 bases, leaving 16 bases between them. The CDR3 sequence is 15 residues long. Looked up from germline, CDR1 is ENHRY and CDR2 is SYGVKD. CDR3 sequence reads: CAISALSRGTYGYTF. CDR3 bases: TGTGCCATCAGTGCTCTCTCCCGGGGAACCTATGGCTACACCTTC.

CDR3 in amino acids: CASSVDRMNTEAFF. The DNA of the CDR3 is TGTGCCAGCAGCGTGGACAGGATGAACACTGAAGCTTTCTTT. V and J are TRBV7-2 and TRBJ1-1, with 7 bases lining up with TRBD1. J was trimmed by 0 bases and V by 5 bases; bases with no gene match: 3. Germline assignment: CDR1 SGHTA and CDR2 FQGNSA. CDR3 length: 14 amino acids.

The genes are TRBV5-8 and TRBJ1-5; the D is unclear. Looked up from germline, CDR1 is SGHTS and CDR2 is YDEGEE. There are 15 residues in the CDR3. Trimming removed 2 bases from V and 9 bases from J, with 18 bases in between. As DNA, the CDR3 is TGTGCCAGCAGCTTAAATCAAGACGGGGTGCGGCCCCAGCATTTT. Translating gives CASSLNQDGVRPQHF.

The chain is built from TRBV6-6 and TRBJ2-3, with 9 bases lining up with TRBD1. Trimming at V came to 1 base and at J to 6 bases, leaving 2 bases not matched to a gene. CDR1 and CDR2 (germline): MNHNY, SVGAGI (reference sequence). CDR3 length: 14 amino acids. The CDR3 sequence: CASSYLQGADTQYF. As DNA, the CDR3 is TGTGCCAGCAGTTACTTACAGGGGGCGGATACGCAGTATTTT.

The chain carries TRBV27 and TRBJ2-3, with D unresolved. The CDR3 length is 13 residues. Looked up from germline, CDR1 is MNHEY and CDR2 is SMNVEV (reference sequence). V gave up 6 bases and J gave up 2 bases, with 9 bases separating them. This CDR3 reads CASSSYFTDTQYF. The CDR3 DNA reads TGTGCCAGCAGCTCTTATTTCACAGATACGCAGTATTTT.

The chain carries TRBV5-1 and TRBJ2-1, with a possible D match to TRBD1 (6 bases). CDR3 length: 16 residues. V lost 4 bases, J lost 1 base, and 15 bases lay in between. In germline, CDR1 is SGHRS, CDR2 YFSETQ. The CDR3 is CASSRRGQESYNEQFF. The DNA of the CDR3 is TGCGCCAGCAGCCGTCGGGGACAAGAATCCTACAATGAGCAGTTCTTC.

The chain uses TRBV18 and TRBJ2-1; 8 bases fit TRBD1. Germline trimming cut 4 bases from V and 4 bases from J; bases unmatched to any gene: 15. Per the germline V gene, CDR1 is KGHSH and CDR2 is LQKENI. The CDR3 totals 18 residues. The CDR3 protein is CASSLLLGQDVNYNEQFF. The CDR3 DNA sequence: TGTGCCAGCTCACTTTTGCTGGGACAGGACGTCAATTACAATGAGCAGTTCTTC.

In this sample, this clone turned up a few times. V is TRBV5-6 and J is TRBJ1-1, with TRBD1 matching over 9 bases. CDR3 length: 16 residues. Per the germline V gene, CDR1 is SGHDT and CDR2 is YYEEEE. Trimming removed 3 bases from V and 1 base from J; junction bases left unmatched: 7. The CDR3 protein is CASSYRGPHSNTEAFF. The DNA of the CDR3 is TGTGCCAGCAGCTACAGGGGGCCGCACTCGAACACTGAAGCTTTCTTT.

This chain joins TRBV30 and TRBJ1-1; 8 bases line up with TRBD1. Germline lookup yields CDR1 GTSNPN and CDR2 SVGIG (reference sequence). The CDR3 loop spans 12 amino acids. V lost 2 bases, J lost 4 bases, and 0 bases stayed unmatched. CDR3 nucleotides: TGTGCCTGGAGTCAGGGGGCCACTGAAGCTTTCTTT. Translated, it gives CAWSQGATEAFF.